This T cell receptor (beta chain) emerged from a study of blood T cell repertoires in COVID-19. Study in general: Material from acute and convalescent COVID-19 was sourced from the United States, Italy and Spain.

Authors' methods: Amplification with reference gene primers provided the estimates of nucleated cell counts. The table came from immunoSEQ multiplex PCR; TCRdb's copy has only in-frame clones and leaves some out. The DNA was the basis for D and trimming; V, J and clone size are from that table. Of about 140,000 clones listed, under 90% were seen once; the top ten hold about 9.3%. The material sequenced was peripheral blood. The TCR originated in an elderly woman in a cohort sampled during active or convalescent COVID-19.

The CDR3 DNA follows: TGTGCCAGCAGCTTAGGCGGACTAGCGGGGGACCATGAGCAGTTCTTC. Protein: CASSLGGLAGDHEQFF. The rearrangement uses TRBV5-4 and TRBJ2-1; 13 nucleotides align to TRBD2. Germline V CDR1 and CDR2: SGHNT, YYREEE (reference sequence). CDR3 length equals 16 residues. V lost 2 bases to trimming and J lost 8 bases; unmatched junction nucleotides: 7.